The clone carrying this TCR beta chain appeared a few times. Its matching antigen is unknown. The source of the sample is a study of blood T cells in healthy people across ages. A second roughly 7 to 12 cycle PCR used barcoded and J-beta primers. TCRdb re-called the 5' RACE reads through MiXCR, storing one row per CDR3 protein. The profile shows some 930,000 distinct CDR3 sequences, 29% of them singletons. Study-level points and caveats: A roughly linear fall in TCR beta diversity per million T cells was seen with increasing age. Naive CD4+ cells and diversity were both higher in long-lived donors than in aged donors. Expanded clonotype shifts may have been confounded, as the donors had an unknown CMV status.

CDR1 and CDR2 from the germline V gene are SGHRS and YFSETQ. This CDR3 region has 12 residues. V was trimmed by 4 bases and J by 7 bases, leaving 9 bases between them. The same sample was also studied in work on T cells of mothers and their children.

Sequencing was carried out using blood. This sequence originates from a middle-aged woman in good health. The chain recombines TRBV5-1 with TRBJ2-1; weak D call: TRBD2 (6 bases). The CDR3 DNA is TGCGCCAGCAGCACACGGGGGAATGAGCAGTTCTTC. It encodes CASSTRGNEQFF.